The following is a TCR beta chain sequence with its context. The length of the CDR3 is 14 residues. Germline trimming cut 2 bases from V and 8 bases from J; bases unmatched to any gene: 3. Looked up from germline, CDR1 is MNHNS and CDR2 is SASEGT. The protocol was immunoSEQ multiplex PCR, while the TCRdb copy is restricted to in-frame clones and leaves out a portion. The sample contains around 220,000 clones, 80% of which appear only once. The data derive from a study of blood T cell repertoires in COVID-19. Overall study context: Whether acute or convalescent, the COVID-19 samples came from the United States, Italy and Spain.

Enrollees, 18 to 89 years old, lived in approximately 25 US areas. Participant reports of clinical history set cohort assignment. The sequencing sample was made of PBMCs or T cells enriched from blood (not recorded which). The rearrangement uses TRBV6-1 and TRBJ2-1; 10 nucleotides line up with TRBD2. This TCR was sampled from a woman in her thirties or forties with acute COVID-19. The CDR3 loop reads CASSELAGEDEQFF. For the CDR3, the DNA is TGTGCCAGCAGTGAACTAGCGGGAGAGGATGAGCAGTTCTTC.